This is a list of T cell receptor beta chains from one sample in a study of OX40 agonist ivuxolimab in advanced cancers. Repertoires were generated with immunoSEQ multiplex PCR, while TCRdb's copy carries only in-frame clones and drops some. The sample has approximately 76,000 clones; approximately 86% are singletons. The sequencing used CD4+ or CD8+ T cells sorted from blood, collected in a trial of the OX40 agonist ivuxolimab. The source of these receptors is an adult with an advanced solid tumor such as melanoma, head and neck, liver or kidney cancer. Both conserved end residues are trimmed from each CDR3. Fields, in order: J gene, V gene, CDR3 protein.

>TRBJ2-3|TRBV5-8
ASSVQVNTQY
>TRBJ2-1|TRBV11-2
ASSLGDPGRNEQF
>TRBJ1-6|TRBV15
ATTRGDSPLH
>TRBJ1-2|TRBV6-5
ASSYRPEGYT
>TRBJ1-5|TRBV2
ASTATRGGGQPQH
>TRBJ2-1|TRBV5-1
ASSWGDSKGRGNEQF
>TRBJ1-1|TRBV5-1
ASSLNGDTEAF
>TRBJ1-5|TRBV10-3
AISESWTGYSNQPQH
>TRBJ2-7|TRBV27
ASSPNPPGQGRGVEQY
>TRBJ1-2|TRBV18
ASSPPLYNRTAGYT
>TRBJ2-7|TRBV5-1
ASSLVTASSYEQY
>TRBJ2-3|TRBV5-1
ASTSETGRTDTQY
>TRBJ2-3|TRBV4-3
ASSQAYGSGDTQY
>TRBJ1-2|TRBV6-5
ASKTMNEERLGYT
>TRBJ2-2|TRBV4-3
ASSQEAGLPGELF
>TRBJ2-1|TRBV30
AWNGLAGVSEQF
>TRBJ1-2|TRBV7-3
ASSLDRGPRGYT
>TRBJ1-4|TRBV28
ASSNTPRQGAFFEGEKLF
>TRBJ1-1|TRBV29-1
SVGGKRQPYTEAF
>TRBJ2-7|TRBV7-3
ASSLSGGGPYEQY
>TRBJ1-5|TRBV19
ASRFDGYSNQPQH
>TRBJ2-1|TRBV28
ASSLGGGIYEQF
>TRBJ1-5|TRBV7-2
ASSEGQLLNQPQH
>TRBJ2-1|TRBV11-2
ASSPDPTYNEQF
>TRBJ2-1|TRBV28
ASSFRNEQF
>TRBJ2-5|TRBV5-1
ASRSTGEETQY
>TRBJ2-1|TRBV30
AWSRETNNEQF
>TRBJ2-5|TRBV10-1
ASSGEGETQY
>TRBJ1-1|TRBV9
ASSAILTGAAFTEAF
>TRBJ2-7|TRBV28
ASSLGGGAPFYEQY
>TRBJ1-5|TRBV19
ASSPQGAVQPQH
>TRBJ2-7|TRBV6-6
ASSYQSLEMGEQY
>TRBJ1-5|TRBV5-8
ASRGTGNQPQH
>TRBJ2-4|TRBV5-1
ASSGQGRDVAKNIQY